Below, one TCR beta chain is given with its context. These data originate in a study of blood T cell repertoires in COVID-19. At the level of the study: The United States, Italy and Spain provided the acute and convalescent COVID-19 samples. T cells, B-cell-depleted T cells, or PBMCs provided the cDNA or gDNA that served as material.

V was trimmed by 7 bases and J by 3 bases, leaving 15 bases between them. CDR1 is LNHDA, CDR2 SQIVND, per germline (reference sequence). The CDR3 covers 14 residues. Authors' processing steps: Researchers report that nucleated cell counts were estimated from reference gene primer amplification. Sequenced by immunoSEQ multiplex PCR; TCRdb stores in-frame clones only, minus some. The DNA was the basis for D and trimming; V, J and clone size are from that table. The sample consists of around 68,000 clones, 65% to 80% of them appearing once. The gene calls are TRBV19 and TRBJ1-1; D not resolved. Sequenced sample: peripheral blood. The sequence was collected from a woman between 50 and 59 years old with acute or convalescent COVID-19. The CDR3 nucleotides read TGTGCCAGTACCATCGGCGGGATGGACACTGAAGCTTTCTTT. Translated, it gives CASTIGGMDTEAFF. The complete variable domain, with remaining parts taken from reference TRBV19 and TRBJ1-1, reads DGGITQSPKYLFRKEGQNVTLSCEQNLNHDAMYWYRQDPGQGLRLIYYSQIVNDFQKGDIAEGYSVSREKKESFPLTVTSAQKNPTAFYLCASTIGGMDTEAFFGQGTRLTVV.